Listed below are T cell receptor beta chains from one sample, sequenced in a study of siplizumab effects on memory and regulatory T cells. Profiling relied on immunoSEQ multiplex PCR, and the TCRdb table lists in-frame clones only, not all of them. Altogether approximately 92,000 clones are present, roughly 94% being singletons, with the ten largest covering about 1.4%. The sequencing input was non-Treg CD4+ T cells sorted from blood. These receptors came from a human donor in good health. The CDR3 runs from the conserved cysteine through the conserved F or W. The D gene is left open where the match is weak. The listing skips clone size in some rows; elsewhere it reads once, few, many or a size class.

cdr3_nt	cdr3_aa	v_call	j_call	clone_size	d_call
TGTGCCAGCAGTGACTACAATCAGCCCCAGCATTTT	CASSDYNQPQHF	TRBV11-2	TRBJ1-5	once	.
TGTGCCAGCACACCCGGGGACAGCTCTGGAAACACCATATATTTT	CASTPGDSSGNTIYF	TRBV28	TRBJ1-3	.	TRBD1
TGCGCCAGCGGAACGACTAGCGGGAGTGTAGCAGATACGCAGTATTTT	CASGTTSGSVADTQYF	TRBV5-1	TRBJ2-3	once	TRBD2
TGTGCCAGCAGTCCAGCCTACGAGCAGTACTTC	CASSPAYEQYF	TRBV2	TRBJ2-7	.	.
TGTGCCAGCAGCTTAACGTACAGGGCAACTTCGAACACCGGGGAGCTGTTTTTT	CASSLTYRATSNTGELFF	TRBV11-2	TRBJ2-2	.	.
TGTGCCAGCAGCCAAACTAGACATACGCAGTATTTT	CASSQTRHTQYF	TRBV14	TRBJ2-3	.	.
TGTGCCAGCAGCTCCGTCCGGGACAGGGATCCGAACACCATATATTTT	CASSSVRDRDPNTIYF	TRBV7-9	TRBJ1-3	.	TRBD1
TGTGCCAGCAGGAGGACGATCACAGATACGCAGTATTTT	CASRRTITDTQYF	TRBV6-4	TRBJ2-3	.	.
TGCAGCGTTGAGCTACCCAGGGGGCTGGGCTCCGGGGAGCTGTTTTTT	CSVELPRGLGSGELFF	TRBV29-1	TRBJ2-2	.	TRBD1
TGCGCCAGCAGTGAGAGGACAGGGGCGTCCGGACCCAATGAGCAGTTCTTC	CASSERTGASGPNEQFF	TRBV10-2	TRBJ2-1	.	TRBD1
TGTGCCAGCGAAAACAGGGGGACCTACGAGCAGTACTTC	CASENRGTYEQYF	TRBV28	TRBJ2-7	.	TRBD1
TGCGCCAGCAGACGGGACTATTACCTTTTGTCCTACGAGCAGTACTTC	CASRRDYYLLSYEQYF	TRBV10-1	TRBJ2-7	.	TRBD2
TGTGCCAGTAGTATGGCAGTTCAACGCGGTCAGCCCCAGCATTTT	CASSMAVQRGQPQHF	TRBV19	TRBJ1-5	.	.
TGTGCCTGGAGTGTAAGTTCGTGGGGCCCTGCAACTAATGAAAAACTGTTTTTT	CAWSVSSWGPATNEKLFF	TRBV30	TRBJ1-4	.	.
TGTGCCAGCAGTCTGGGAAGTGGGACTGAAGCTTTCTTT	CASSLGSGTEAFF	TRBV6-1	TRBJ1-1	.	.
TGTGCCAGCAGGGGGGACGTGGACGGAAACACCATATATTTT	CASRGDVDGNTIYF	TRBV28	TRBJ1-3	.	.
TGTGCCAGCAGCTTCCCTAAAGGCACCCAGTACTTC	CASSFPKGTQYF	TRBV7-8	TRBJ2-5	once	.
TGTGCCAGCAGCCTACAAAGAGATACGCAGTATTTT	CASSLQRDTQYF	TRBV28	TRBJ2-3	once	.
TGTGCCAGCAGCTTAGACAGGGGACTAGCGGGTTCCAATAAGGAGCAGTTCTTC	CASSLDRGLAGSNKEQFF	TRBV11-2	TRBJ2-1	.	TRBD2
TGTGCCAGCTTGGACCTAGCTAACTATGGCTACACCTTC	CASLDLANYGYTF	TRBV2	TRBJ1-2	.	.
TGCGCCAGCAGCTCCGGACTACAGTACACCGGGGAGCTGTTTTTT	CASSSGLQYTGELFF	TRBV5-1	TRBJ2-2	.	.
TGTGCCAGCACCCTCAGACCCTACAATGAGCAGTTCTTC	CASTLRPYNEQFF	TRBV28	TRBJ2-1	.	.